Sequencing of this T cell receptor beta chain was carried out in a study of T cells in tuberculosis. Turning to the study itself: The T cells targeted glucose monomycolate, a mycobacterial lipid, via CD1B. Study outcomes and limitations: The stringent gate may have excluded weak CD1B-GMM tetramer binders.

Sequencing of TCR-alpha and TCR-beta chains was unpaired. Assay: immunoSEQ multiplex PCR; the TCRdb copy retains only in-frame clones and omits some. The sample lists approximately 58,000 clones, approximately 85% occurring once. After thawing and overnight rest, PBMC were stained with GMM-loaded CD1B tetramer, viability dye and anti-CD3 for sorting. The lipid loaded on the CD1B tetramers was C32 glucose monomycolate from Rhodococcus equi. Each donor contributed 80,000 to 100,000 sorted tetramer-negative cells. Sequencing input: CD1b-GMM tetramer-negative cells sorted from PBMCs. This TCR was sampled from an adult woman with latent tuberculosis.

This chain's CDR3 is CASSIVPPGGAGDTQYF. The CDR3 DNA reads TGTGCCAGCAGCATCGTACCGCCAGGGGGCGCCGGGGATACGCAGTATTTT. The chain employs TRBV7-9 and TRBJ2-3; TRBD1 aligns across 8 bases. The V gene's germline CDR1 is SEHNR and CDR2 FQNEAQ (reference sequence). CDR3 size: 17 residues. Trimming cost V 5 bases and J 6 bases; bases outside gene matches: 16.